The 21 T cell receptor beta chains reported below all come from one sample, sequenced in a study of blood T cell repertoires in COVID-19. Profiling relied on immunoSEQ multiplex PCR, and the TCRdb table lists in-frame clones only, not all of them. This sample has 25,000 to 35,000 clones, with roughly nine tenths found just once. Specimen: peripheral blood. The receptors originated from a man older than 75 with acute or convalescent COVID-19.

The genes are TRBV9 and TRBJ1-4; the D gene is possibly TRBD1 (5 bases). This CDR3 is built from 15 residues. CDR1 is SGDLS, CDR2 YYNGEE, per germline. V gave up 4 bases and J gave up 2 bases, with 12 bases separating them. CDR3 DNA: TGTGCCAGCAGCAACCCGGGGGATACTAATGAAAAACTGTTTTTT. This translates into CASSNPGDTNEKLFF.

CDR3 DNA: TGTGCCAGCAGTGATGAAGTGGCAGGGGGCAATGGCTACACCTTC. Encoded protein: CASSDEVAGGNGYTF. The V gene is TRBV2, the J gene TRBJ1-2; 8 positions match TRBD1. The J segment lost 6 bases and the V segment lost 3 bases, leaving 9 bases of the junction unmatched. The germline CDR1 and CDR2 sequences are SNHLY and FYNNEI. There are 15 residues in the CDR3.

The chain uses TRBV5-1 and TRBJ1-1, with a possible D match to TRBD1 (6 bases). Per the germline V gene, CDR1 is SGHRS and CDR2 is YFSETQ. V lost 1 base and J lost 2, with 15 bases in between. This CDR3 contains 16 residues. CDR3 loop: CASSLHPRDKNTEAFF. The CDR3 region has the DNA TGCGCCAGCAGCTTGCATCCTCGGGACAAAAACACTGAAGCTTTCTTT.

CDR3 sequence: CASSVYSSNQPQHF. The CDR3 DNA reads as TGTGCCAGCAGTGTGTACAGCAGCAATCAGCCCCAGCATTTT. The V and J genes are TRBV2 and TRBJ1-5; D gene uncertain. The CDR3 runs 14 residues. Germline CDR1 SNHLY, CDR2 FYNNEI. V gave up 4 bases and J gave up 1 base, with 8 bases separating them.

The rearrangement uses TRBV3-1 (or the pseudogene TRBV3-2) and TRBJ1-3; D is undetermined. The V and J ends lost 6 bases and 1 base respectively, with 10 bases between them. Germline V gene data show CDR1 as LGHDT and CDR2 as YNNKEL (reference sequence). This CDR3 comprises 14 residues. The CDR3 loop reads CASSPDWSGNTIYF. CDR3 nucleotides: TGTGCCAGCAGTCCTGACTGGTCTGGAAACACCATATATTTT.

J is TRBJ2-7 and V is TRBV10-3; 7 nucleotides align to TRBD1. J lost 0 bases, V lost 10 bases, and 9 bases had no gene match. The CDR3 length is 14 residues. Germline CDR1 and CDR2: ENHRY and SYGVKD. This CDR3 is CATTRQGSSYEQYF. CDR3 DNA: TGTGCCACCACAAGACAGGGAAGCTCCTACGAGCAGTACTTC.

V usage is TRBV5-4 and J usage is TRBJ1-1, with a weak D call TRBD1 (5 bases). V dropped 4 bases and J dropped 1 base, with 14 bases sitting between them. This CDR3 is 15 amino acids long. CDR1 and CDR2 (germline): SGHNT, YYREEE (reference sequence). CDR3 sequence reads: CASSPKTATNTEAFF. CDR3 nucleotides: TGTGCCAGCAGCCCGAAGACAGCTACGAACACTGAAGCTTTCTTT.

V usage is TRBV7-2 and J usage is TRBJ2-3; 9 nucleotides line up with TRBD2. Germline CDR1 and CDR2: SGHTA and FQGNSA. The CDR3 length is 15 residues. Germline trimming cut 3 bases from V and 4 bases from J; bases unmatched to any gene: 5. In nucleotides, the CDR3 is TGTGCCAGCAGCTTTAGCGGGGGTTGGGCAGATACGCAGTATTTT. Its translation: CASSFSGGWADTQYF.

This chain links TRBV7-2 with TRBJ2-2, with D possibly TRBD1 on 6 matching bases. The CDR3 runs to 16 residues. Trimming stripped 5 bases from V and 2 bases from J, with 15 bases between. CDR1 is SGHTA and CDR2 is FQGNSA in the germline V gene. The chain's CDR3 is CASSPLRGYNTGELFF. The CDR3 DNA is TGTGCCAGCAGCCCCCTAAGGGGGTATAACACCGGGGAGCTGTTTTTT.

V is TRBV7-9 and J is TRBJ1-2; the D is unclear. CDR3 length: 12 residues. CDR1 is SEHNR, CDR2 FQNEAQ, per germline (reference sequence). Trimming removed 1 base from V and 7 bases from J, with 7 bases in between. The CDR3 is CASSLVSGGYTF. The CDR3 coding sequence is TGTGCCAGCAGCTTAGTGTCGGGTGGCTACACCTTC.

This chain uses TRBV5-1 with TRBJ2-2; no reliable D call. Germline CDR1 and CDR2: SGHRS and YFSETQ. Trimming removed 4 bases at V and 3 bases at J, with 13 bases between. The CDR3 covers 15 residues. The CDR3 region has the DNA TGCGCCAGCAGCGTTGGGCATTTGGACACCGGGGAGCTGTTTTTT. Its translation: CASSVGHLDTGELFF.

The CDR3 region is CAWSQGAGEQYF. CDR3 in DNA: TGTGCCTGGAGCCAGGGGGCTGGCGAGCAGTACTTC. The chain uses TRBV30 and TRBJ2-7, with TRBD1 identical over 8 bases. V lost 3 bases and J lost 6; bases outside the gene matches: 4. This CDR3 contains 12 residues. Germline V gene data show CDR1 as GTSNPN and CDR2 as SVGIG (reference sequence).

The chain joins TRBV7-3 to TRBJ1-1, with 8 bases that match TRBD1. Trimming took 4 bases from V and 1 from J; bases not matched to a gene: 2. Germline V gene sequence: CDR1 SGHTA, CDR2 FQGTGA. This CDR3 comprises 14 residues. DNA for the CDR3: TGTGCCAGCAGCTCGACAGGGGCGAACACTGAAGCTTTCTTT. Translation: CASSSTGANTEAFF.

The CDR3 DNA is TGTGCCTGGAGTCGGGGTACGGCTGGAAACACCATATATTTT. Protein sequence: CAWSRGTAGNTIYF. This chain joins TRBV30 and TRBJ1-3; D is unresolved. V was clipped by 2 bases and J by 2 bases, with 10 bases between them. The CDR3 length is 14 residues. Germline V CDR1 and CDR2: GTSNPN, SVGIG (reference sequence).

This chain joins TRBV3-1 (or the pseudogene TRBV3-2) and TRBJ2-3; TRBD2 matches 12 bases. The V and J ends lost 4 bases and 0 bases, in that order; junction bases with no gene match: 5. Germline values: CDR1 LGHDT, CDR2 YNNKEL (reference sequence). The CDR3 contains 17 residues. The CDR3 DNA reads as TGTGCCAGCAGCCGTCGACTAGCGGGGGATAGCACAGATACGCAGTATTTT. Amino acids: CASSRRLAGDSTDTQYF.

Only one count was recorded for this clone. The chain recombines TRBV7-6 with TRBJ2-2; perhaps TRBD1 as D (5 bases). This CDR3 spans 17 amino acids. The V gene's germline CDR1 is SGHVS and CDR2 FNYEAQ. V was pared by 4 bases and J by 1 base, with 16 bases between. The CDR3 sequence: CASSSYFATGNTGELFF. In DNA, the CDR3 is TGTGCCAGCAGCTCCTACTTCGCCACAGGGAACACCGGGGAGCTGTTTTTT.

This clone was seen a few times. CDR3 region: CASSPIQGIYEQYF. The CDR3 DNA follows: TGTGCCAGCTCACCAATACAGGGGATCTACGAGCAGTACTTC. This chain uses TRBV18 with TRBJ2-7, with 7 positions matching TRBD1. V gave up 2 bases and J gave up 3 bases; unmatched junction bases: 4. In germline, CDR1 is KGHSH, CDR2 LQKENI. This CDR3 comprises 14 residues.

V usage is TRBV6-5 and J usage is TRBJ1-2; TRBD1 aligns across 11 bases. Looked up from germline, CDR1 is MNHEY and CDR2 is SVGAGI. Losses at the gene ends were 8 bases for V and 4 bases for J; bases not matched to a gene: 9. This CDR3 comprises 15 residues. The DNA of the CDR3 is TGTGCCAGCGGACAGGGGGCGTCGGTAGCCTATGGCTACACCTTC. It translates to CASGQGASVAYGYTF.

This clone was recorded only once. In DNA form, the CDR3 reads TGTGCCATCAGTGAGGCGGGGACCGGCAATCAGCCCCAGCATTTT. This encodes CAISEAGTGNQPQHF. This sequence joins TRBV10-3 and TRBJ1-5; D may be TRBD1 (5 bases). Trimming removed 2 bases at V and 2 bases at J, with 10 bases between. Germline assignment: CDR1 ENHRY and CDR2 SYGVKD. The CDR3 is made up of 15 amino acids.

This chain uses TRBV19 with TRBJ2-2; D might be TRBD1 (5 bases). Trimming shortened V by 5 bases and J by 1 base, and 8 bases separated the two germline ends. CDR3 length equals 14 residues. The V gene's germline CDR1 is LNHDA and CDR2 SQIVND (reference sequence). The CDR3 bases are TGTGCCAGTAGTTTTGGACAGAACACCGGGGAGCTGTTTTTT. Protein sequence: CASSFGQNTGELFF.

In this sample, this clone turned up a few times. This sequence joins TRBV12-3 or TRBV12-4 and TRBJ1-1; no clear D gene. Between the trimmed V and J ends, which lost 3 bases and 3 bases, there was a span of 8 bases. The CDR3 has 13 residues. CDR3 amino acids: CASSLGTHTEAFF. The CDR3 bases are TGTGCCAGCAGTTTGGGCACACACACTGAAGCTTTCTTT.